The rows below give T cell receptor beta chains drawn from one sample of a study of blood T cell repertoires in COVID-19. Clones were read by immunoSEQ multiplex PCR, and TCRdb kept only the in-frame ones, dropping some. The sample has about 89,000 clones, about 80% seen once; the top ten hold under 25%. Material for sequencing was peripheral blood. The receptor source for this set is a woman older than 75 with acute or convalescent COVID-19. Each CDR3 is given with its conserved first and last residue. D genes are given only for firm matches. The listing skips clone size in some rows; elsewhere it reads once, few, many or a size class.

size | J | D | V | CDR3 | DNA
- | TRBJ2-7 | TRBD1 | TRBV2 | CASSESGQHMIRSSYEQYF | TGTGCCAGCAGTGAGTCGGGACAGCACATGATAAGGAGCTCCTACGAGCAGTACTTC
- | TRBJ1-1 | TRBD1 | TRBV3-1/TRBV3-2 | CASSLRTGAGTEAFF | TGTGCCAGCAGCCTTCGGACAGGGGCGGGGACTGAAGCTTTCTTT
once | TRBJ1-6 | - | TRBV21-1 | CASTPEGAPQANSPLHF | TGTGCCAGCACCCCGGAGGGGGCACCCCAAGCTAATTCACCCCTCCACTTT
few | TRBJ1-2 | - | TRBV9 | CASSVLEGSRGYTF | TGTGCCAGCAGCGTTCTAGAGGGCTCGCGTGGCTACACCTTC
- | TRBJ2-3 | - | TRBV21-1 | CASSKGASGDLTDTQYF | TGTGCCAGCAGCAAAGGGGCTAGCGGGGACCTCACAGATACGCAGTATTTT
- | TRBJ2-7 | - | TRBV6-5 | CASSYTSPDRTYEQYF | TGTGCCAGCAGTTACACTAGTCCGGACCGAACCTACGAGCAGTACTTC
- | TRBJ1-2 | - | TRBV6-1 | CASSLGGTNLYGYTF | TGTGCCAGCAGCCTCGGCGGGACCAACCTCTATGGCTACACCTTC
- | TRBJ2-1 | TRBD2 | TRBV18 | CASAPGLPTYNEQFF | TGTGCCAGCGCCCCGGGACTACCGACCTACAATGAGCAGTTCTTC
- | TRBJ2-7 | TRBD2 | TRBV27 | CASSLRRGAYEQYF | TGTGCCAGCAGTTTACGGCGGGGGGCGTACGAGCAGTACTTC
- | TRBJ1-1 | - | TRBV15 | CATSRDKGSTEAFF | TGTGCCACCAGCAGAGATAAGGGGTCCACTGAAGCTTTCTTT